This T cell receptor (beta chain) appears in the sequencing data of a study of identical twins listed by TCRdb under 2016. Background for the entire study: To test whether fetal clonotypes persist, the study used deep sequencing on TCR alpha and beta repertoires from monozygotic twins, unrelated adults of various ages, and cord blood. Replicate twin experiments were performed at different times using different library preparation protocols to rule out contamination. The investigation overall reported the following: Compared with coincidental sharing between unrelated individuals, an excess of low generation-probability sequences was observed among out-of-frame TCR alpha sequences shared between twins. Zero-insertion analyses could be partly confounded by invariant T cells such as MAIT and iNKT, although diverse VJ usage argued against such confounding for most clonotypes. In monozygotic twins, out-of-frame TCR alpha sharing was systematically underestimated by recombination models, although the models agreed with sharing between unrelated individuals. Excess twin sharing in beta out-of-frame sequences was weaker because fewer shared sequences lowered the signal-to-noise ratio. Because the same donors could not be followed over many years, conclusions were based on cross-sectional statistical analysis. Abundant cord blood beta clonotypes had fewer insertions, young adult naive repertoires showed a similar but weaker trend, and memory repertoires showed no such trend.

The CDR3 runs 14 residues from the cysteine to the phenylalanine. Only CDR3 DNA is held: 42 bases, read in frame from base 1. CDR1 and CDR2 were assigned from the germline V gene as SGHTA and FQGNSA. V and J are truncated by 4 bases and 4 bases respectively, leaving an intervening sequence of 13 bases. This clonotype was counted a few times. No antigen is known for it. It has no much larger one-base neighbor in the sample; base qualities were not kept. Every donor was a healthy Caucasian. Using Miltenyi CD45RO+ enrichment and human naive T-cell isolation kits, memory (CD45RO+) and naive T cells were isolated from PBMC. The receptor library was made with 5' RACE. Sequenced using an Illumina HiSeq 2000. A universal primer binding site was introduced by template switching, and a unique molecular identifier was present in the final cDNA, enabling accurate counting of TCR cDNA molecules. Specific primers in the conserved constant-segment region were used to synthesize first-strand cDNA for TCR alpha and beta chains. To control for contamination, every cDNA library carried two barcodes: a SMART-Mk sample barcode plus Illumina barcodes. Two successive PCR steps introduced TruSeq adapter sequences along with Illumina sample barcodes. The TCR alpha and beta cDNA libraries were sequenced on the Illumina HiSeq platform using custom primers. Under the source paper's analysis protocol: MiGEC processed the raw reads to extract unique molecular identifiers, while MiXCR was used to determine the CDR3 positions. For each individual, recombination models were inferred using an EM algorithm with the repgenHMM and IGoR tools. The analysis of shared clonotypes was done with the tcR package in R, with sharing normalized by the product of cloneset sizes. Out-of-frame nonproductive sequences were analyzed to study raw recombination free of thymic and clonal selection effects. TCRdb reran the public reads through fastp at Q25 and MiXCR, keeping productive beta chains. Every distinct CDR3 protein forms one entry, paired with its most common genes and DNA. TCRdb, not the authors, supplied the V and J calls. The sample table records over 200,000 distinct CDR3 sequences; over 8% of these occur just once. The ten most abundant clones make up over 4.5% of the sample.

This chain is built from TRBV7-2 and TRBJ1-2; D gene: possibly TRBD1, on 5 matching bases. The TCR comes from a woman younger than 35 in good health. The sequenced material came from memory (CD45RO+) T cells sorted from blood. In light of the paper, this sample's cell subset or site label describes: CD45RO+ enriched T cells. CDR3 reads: CASSYPGRFYGYTF. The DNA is TGTGCCAGCAGCTACCCGGGACGGTTCTATGGCTACACCTTC.